This T cell receptor (beta chain) is drawn from a study of T cells in Graves' hyperthyroidism and ophthalmopathy. Study-level information: Initial diagnosis, before any treatment, was when peripheral blood was collected.

CDR1 is SEHNR and CDR2 is FQNEAQ in the germline V gene (reference sequence). This CDR3 has 15 amino acids. Remarks on this clonotype: Antigen: not known. An end of the junction differs from the germline gene, which may be a read error.

Amplified TCR beta CDR3 regions derived from RNA transcripts. The HTBI set primed first-round TCR CDR3 RT-PCR. TCRdb itself ran the multiplex PCR reads through MiXCR, one entry per CDR3 protein. The sample consists of 750,000 to 900,000 distinct CDR3 sequences, about 38% of them appearing once. General observations from the study: Blood held most thyroid clonotypes expanded above 0.001 frequency.

The chain couples TRBV7-9 to TRBJ2-7; D unclear. The sequence came from a man aged 18 to 29 with Graves' hyperthyroidism. The sequenced material came from blood. The CDR3 loop reads CASSPRLGLIYEQYF. CDR3 nucleotide sequence: TGCGCCAGCAGCCCCCGGTTGGGCTTAATCTACGAGCAGTACTTC.